This record covers a single TCR beta chain. Profiling relied on immunoSEQ multiplex PCR, and the TCRdb table lists in-frame clones only, not all of them. The sample shows about 2.4 million clones, roughly 93% of them seen only once. The CDR3 sequence is 13 residues long. Germline V gene lookup returns CDR1 SQVTM and CDR2 ANQGSEA. With V trimmed by 4 bases and J by 2 bases, 3 bases remained unmatched. The entry originates in a study of shared clonotypes between healthy human individuals. This clonotype was obtained from a man younger than 30 in good health. Some clones in this sample may be carry-over from other donors' samples. The genes are TRBV29-1 and TRBJ2-5, with TRBD2 identical over 8 bases. The specimen sequenced was naive CD4+ T cells from PBMCs. As for subset: CD45RA+ positively selected. CDR3 region: CSVVGRDQETQYF. The CDR3 DNA reads as TGCAGCGTTGTCGGGAGGGATCAAGAGACCCAGTACTTC. The whole variable domain, remainder taken from reference TRBV29-1 and TRBJ2-5, is SAVISQKPSRDICQRGTSLTIQCQVDSQVTMMFWYRQQPGQSLTLIATANQGSEATYESGFVIDKFPISRPNLTFSTLTVSNMSPEDSSIYLCSVVGRDQETQYFGPGTRLLVL.